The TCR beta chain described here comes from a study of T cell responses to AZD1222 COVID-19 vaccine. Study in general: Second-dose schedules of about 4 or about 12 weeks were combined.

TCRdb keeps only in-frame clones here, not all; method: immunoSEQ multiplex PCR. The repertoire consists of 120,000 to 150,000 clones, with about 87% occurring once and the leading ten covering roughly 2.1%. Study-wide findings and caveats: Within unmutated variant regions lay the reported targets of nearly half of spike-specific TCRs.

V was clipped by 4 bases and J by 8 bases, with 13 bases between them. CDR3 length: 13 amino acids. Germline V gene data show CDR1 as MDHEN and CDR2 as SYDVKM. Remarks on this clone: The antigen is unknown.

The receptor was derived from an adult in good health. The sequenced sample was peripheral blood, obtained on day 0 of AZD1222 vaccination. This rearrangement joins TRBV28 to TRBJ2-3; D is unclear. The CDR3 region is CASSSIPAPTQYF. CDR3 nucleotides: TGTGCCAGCAGTTCCATCCCGGCACCTACGCAGTATTTT. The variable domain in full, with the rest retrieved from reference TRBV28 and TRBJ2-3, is DVKVTQSSRYLVKRTGEKVFLECVQDMDHENMFWYRQDPGLGLRLIYFSYDVKMKEKGDIPEGYSVSREKKERFSLILESASTNQTSMYLCASSSIPAPTQYFGPGTRLTVL.